This record looks at one TCR beta chain sequence and its context. Its antigen is not identified. This specimen belongs to a study of cytomegalovirus exposure and HLA in healthy donors. General observations from the study: Further analysis, carried out later, found HLA-associated TCR beta chains more clonally expanded than equally common other chains. Researchers reported in a later analysis that common viral pathogens appeared linked to several top clusters. What was likely a sequencing artifact was a cluster of highly shared sequence variants. The authors listed 150 to 200 TCR beta chains as cytomegalovirus-associated.

This CDR3 comprises 16 residues. The germline CDR1 and CDR2 sequences are SGHDT and YYEEEE. Unmatched junction bases numbered 6, after V lost 4 bases and J lost 3 bases. PCR was performed using 60 Vbeta and 13 Jbeta primers. Measured with immunoSEQ multiplex PCR; TCRdb has only the in-frame clones, and not every one. The sample has approximately 220,000 clones, 65% to 85% seen once. The material sequenced was PBMCs. This chain joins TRBV5-6 and TRBJ2-2; TRBD1 matches 10 bases. The receptor was isolated from a boy aged 2-9 years in good health and CMV-seronegative. CDR3 loop: CASSHRDRGYTGELFF. In nucleotides, the CDR3 is TGTGCCAGCAGCCACCGGGACAGGGGATACACCGGGGAGCTGTTTTTT. The whole variable domain, filled in from reference TRBV5-6 and TRBJ2-2, reads DAGVTQSPTHLIKTRGQQVTLRCSPKSGHDTVSWYQQALGQGPQFIFQYYEEEERQRGNFPDRFSGHQFPNYSSELNVNALLLGDSALYLCASSHRDRGYTGELFFGEGSRLTVL.